A single T cell receptor (beta chain) is shown here with its context. This clone's antigen is unknown. Base quality data are lacking; no much larger clone is found one base away. The entry originates in a study of CD8 T cells in Susac syndrome (dated by TCRdb to about 2019). In terms of the full investigation: Repertoire sequencing was used to test whether CD8+ T cell activation and differentiation in Susac syndrome was antigen driven. The study compared CD8+ T cell repertoire clonality among roughly eleven healthy donors, around 14 Susac syndrome patients and about 16 multiple sclerosis patients.

Peripheral blood CD8+ and CD4+ T cells from healthy donors, Susac syndrome patients and multiple sclerosis patients were profiled by high-throughput TCR beta sequencing. Healthy donors were included as age- and sex-matched controls. CD8+ TEMRA cells were enriched by FACS, while bulk CD8+ and CD4+ T cells were purified by magnetic negative isolation. Blood was collected in EDTA tubes and processed within 24 hours, with PBMCs isolated through density gradient centrifugation. PBMCs intended for TCR sequencing were cryopreserved in liquid nitrogen and thawed later in a water bath at 37 degrees C. Purity of sorted or isolated CD4+, CD8+ and CD8+ TEMRA cells was at least 90%. RNA was extracted using the RNeasy kit, and about 0.5 to 1 microgram was reverse transcribed with random hexamers. The immunoSEQ multiplex PCR assay, covering 54 Vbeta and 13 Jbeta segments, was used to amplify TCR beta CDR3 regions. PCR amplification bias was corrected using a synthetic template baseline for primer optimization and computational correction. Regarding the original processing steps: Reads were annotated to V, D and J genes per IMGT and analyzed with immunoSEQ Analyzer, keeping only productive sequences. To calculate clonality, Shannon entropy was normalized by log2 of the number of productive unique sequences and then subtracted from one. Public and private clones were assessed among the 100 most prevalent clones of each patient and control. Susac-specific clones were defined as absent from healthy and MS cohorts, 850 to 1,300 published viral clones and other ImmuneACCESS disease sequences. In TCRdb, the public reads were trimmed at Q25 with fastp and aligned with MiXCR, with productive beta chains retained. For every CDR3 protein sequence, its rows merge into one entry that carries the most common genes and DNA. The V and J calls here are based on TCRdb, not the publication. For this sample there are 130,000 to 150,000 distinct CDR3 sequences; nearly 95% appear just once. The ten largest make up around 0.29% of the sample.

The investigation overall reported the following: The number of individuals in the TCR sequencing and HLA analysis was recognized as being relatively small.

The sample taken for sequencing was CD8+ T cells from PBMCs. This receptor was identified in a human donor in good health.

The CDR3 protein sequence reads: CSAREGHRAYEQYF. The DNA reads as follows: TGCAGTGCTAGGGAGGGACACCGGGCCTACGAGCAGTACTTC. In this chain, TRBV20-1 is recombined with TRBJ2-7; the D call is possibly TRBD1 or TRBD2, each sharing 6 bases. The CDR3 measures 14 amino acids from cysteine to phenylalanine. CDR3 DNA only is kept here, 42 bases in frame from base 1. V sheds 3 bases and J sheds 2 bases, leaving 14 bases between their ends. Looking up the germline V gene (reference sequence) yields CDR1 DFQATT and CDR2 SNEGSKA.